Shown below are 31 T cell receptor beta chains from a single sample sequenced in a study of blood T cells in healthy people across ages. A second PCR of about 7 to 11 cycles used a sample-barcoded 5' primer and a J-beta primer mix. TCRdb used MiXCR to reprocess the 5' RACE reads, holding one entry per CDR3 protein. The data contain 600,000 or so distinct CDR3 sequences, approximately 21% of them seen just once; the ten biggest clones take up 3% to 4%. Sequenced input: blood. The receptors were sampled from a man between 65 and 80 years old in good health.

J is TRBJ2-1 and V is TRBV20-1; 12 nucleotides agree with TRBD2. Losses at the gene ends were 6 bases for V and 8 bases for J; bases not matched to a gene: 5. Germline CDR1 and CDR2: DFQATT and SNEGSKA (reference sequence). The length of the CDR3 is 13 residues. CDR3 amino acids: CSATSGRLDEQFF. CDR3 sequence (DNA): TGCAGTGCAACTAGCGGGAGGCTCGATGAGCAGTTCTTC.

The table lists this clonotype with a few counts. J is TRBJ2-5 and V is TRBV5-1; D is unresolved. The DNA end lines up better with TRBJ2-1; the J call may be wrong. The CDR3 contains 13 residues. The germline V gene encodes CDR1 SGHRS and CDR2 YFSETQ. CDR3 DNA sequence: TGCGCCAGCAGCTTGAGCGAGAAGCTTGAGCAGTTCTTC. It encodes CASSLSEKLEQFF.

The rearrangement uses TRBV28 and TRBJ2-7; 8 bases match TRBD2. The CDR3 length is 14 residues. The germline CDR1 and CDR2 sequences are MDHEN and SYDVKM. Trimming cost V 6 bases and J 1 base; bases outside gene matches: 5. The CDR3 reads CASRSGTRSYEQYF. CDR3 coding DNA: TGTGCCAGCAGGTCCGGGACTAGGTCCTACGAGCAGTACTTC.

The chain uses TRBV3-1 and TRBJ2-1; 7 bases fit TRBD2. V shed 2 bases and J 9 bases; nucleotides not matched to a gene: 4. Germline loops: CDR1 LGHDT, CDR2 YNNKEL (reference sequence). The CDR3 extends over 13 amino acids. This chain's CDR3 is CASSQLTSAEQFF. CDR3 DNA sequence: TGTGCCAGCAGCCAACTCACTAGCGCTGAGCAGTTCTTC.

This clonotype was recorded many times. The V call is TRBV29-1, the J call TRBJ2-1; D is possibly TRBD1 or TRBD2 (7 bases each). V lost 7 bases, J lost 0 bases, and 22 bases lay in between. Germline CDR1 is SQVTM and CDR2 is ANQGSEA. The CDR3 has 17 residues. The CDR3, as DNA: TGCAGCGCCCGAAAGTACAGCGGGGACAGCTCCTACAATGAGCAGTTCTTC. Translating gives CSARKYSGDSSYNEQFF.

This clonotype was seen only a few times. The CDR3 is CASSQDPTTLSSYEQYF. The CDR3 nucleotides are TGCGCCAGCAGCCAAGATCCGACGACACTGAGCTCCTACGAGCAGTACTTC. The V gene is TRBV4-3, the J gene TRBJ2-7; no firm D call. Germline V CDR1 and CDR2: LGHNA, YSLEER. The CDR3 is 17 residues long. The ends were cut back, 0 bases at V and 0 bases at J, with 15 bases in the middle.

Of note for this clonotype: One end of the junction is discordant with germline, which a read error may explain. This rearrangement joins TRBV5-1 to TRBJ2-2; 9 nucleotides align to TRBD1. The V gene's germline CDR1 is SGHRS and CDR2 YFSETQ. This CDR3 spans 17 amino acids. In nucleotides, the CDR3 is TGCGCCAGCAGCTTGGCTCTCGGACAGGGGAACACCGGGGAGCTGTTCTTT. It encodes CASSLALGQGNTGELFF.

This clonotype appeared a few times. The chain couples TRBV4-2 to TRBJ2-3; 8 nucleotides line up with TRBD2. CDR1 LGHNA and CDR2 YNFKEQ come from the germline V gene. V dropped 3 bases and J dropped 5; count of bases not matched to a gene: 13. CDR3 length: 17 residues. CDR3 region: CASSQGLRGGRRDTQYF. The CDR3 nucleotides are TGTGCCAGCAGCCAGGGCCTGCGGGGCGGGAGGAGAGATACGCAGTATTTT.

The genes are TRBV5-1 and TRBJ1-1, with D tentatively TRBD1 (5 bases). Germline lookup yields CDR1 SGHRS and CDR2 YFSETQ. The CDR3 is made up of 14 amino acids. V shed 4 bases and J shed 0 bases, with 10 bases lying between them. The CDR3 region is CASSLDTMNTEAFF. CDR3 DNA sequence: TGCGCCAGCAGCCTGGACACTATGAACACTGAAGCTTTCTTT. Together with reference TRBV5-1 and TRBJ1-1, the CDR3 gives the full variable domain: KAGVTQTPRYLIKTRGQQVTLSCSPISGHRSVSWYQQTPGQGLQFLFEYFSETQRNKGNFPGRFSGRQFSNSRSEMNVSTLELGDSALYLCASSLDTMNTEAFFGQGTRLTVV.

The chain recombines TRBV20-1 with TRBJ2-5; 9 positions match TRBD2. The J call may be incorrect, as the DNA end agrees better with TRBJ2-7. Per germline, CDR1 DFQATT and CDR2 SNEGSKA (reference sequence). The CDR3 length is 14 residues. The CDR3 bases are TGCAGTGCCCCGGGGCTAGCGGGATCCTACGAGCAGTACTTC. Protein sequence: CSAPGLAGSYEQYF.

The sample holds a few counts of this clonotype. The chain carries TRBV2 and TRBJ2-3; D perhaps matches TRBD1 (7 bases). The CDR3 loop spans 15 amino acids. Germline V CDR1 and CDR2: SNHLY, FYNNEI. Trimming removed 6 bases at V and 2 bases at J, with 15 bases between. The CDR3 here is CASRGGGGPTDTQYF. As DNA, the CDR3 is TGTGCCAGCAGGGGAGGAGGGGGCCCCACAGATACGCAGTATTTT.

This clonotype was seen a handful of times. The genes are TRBV20-1 and TRBJ1-2; D is ambiguous. Trimming pared 0 bases from V and 7 bases from J, leaving 15 bases between. Germline assignment: CDR1 DFQATT and CDR2 SNEGSKA (reference sequence). The CDR3 runs to 14 residues. CDR3 region: CSARDGSISAGYTF. The CDR3, as DNA: TGCAGTGCTAGAGATGGCAGCATCTCTGCTGGCTACACCTTC.

The V call is TRBV20-1, the J call TRBJ2-7; TRBD2 matches 11 bases. Trimming cost V 0 bases and J 3 bases; bases outside gene matches: 4. The CDR3 runs 15 residues. CDR1 DFQATT and CDR2 SNEGSKA come from the germline V gene (reference sequence). CDR3 residues: CSAREVTSGIYEQYF. Written as DNA, the CDR3 is TGCAGTGCTAGAGAGGTGACTAGCGGGATCTACGAGCAGTACTTC.

The V gene is TRBV12-3 or TRBV12-4, the J gene TRBJ1-1; perhaps TRBD1 as D (5 bases). Trimming left V 2 bases short and J 5 bases short, with 12 bases between. This CDR3 is built from 14 residues. Written as DNA, the CDR3 is TGTGCCAGCAGTTTAATCCAGGGAGGAACTGAAGCTTTCTTT. Its protein is CASSLIQGGTEAFF.

This rearrangement joins TRBV9 to TRBJ2-3; D may be TRBD2 (5 bases). CDR1 is SGDLS, CDR2 YYNGEE, per germline. This CDR3 contains 14 residues. V was trimmed by 4 bases and J by 2 bases, leaving 11 bases between them. The CDR3 nucleotides read TGTGCCAGCAGCCCCGGGATTATCACAGATACGCAGTATTTT. As protein: CASSPGIITDTQYF.

About this clonotype: A single base separates this from a much larger clone, so it may be a read error. The chain is built from TRBV6-2 or TRBV6-3 and TRBJ2-1; 12 positions agree with TRBD2. The CDR3 contains 18 residues. From germline, CDR1 is MNHEY and CDR2 SVGEGT. DNA for the CDR3: TGTGCCAGCAGTTACCTAGCGGGAGGGCCCGGATCCTACAATGAGCAGCTCTTC. The encoded protein is CASSYLAGGPGSYNEQLF.

The chain couples TRBV7-9 to TRBJ2-4; D perhaps matches TRBD2 (6 bases). The CDR3 spans 14 residues. V was cut by 1 base and J by 7 bases, with 11 bases left in between. Germline values: CDR1 SEHNR, CDR2 FQNEAQ (reference sequence). The DNA for the CDR3 is TGTGCCAGCAGCTTAGGCGGGGAGTGGAACATTCAGTACTTC. Its protein product is CASSLGGEWNIQYF.

This clonotype was detected many times. V gene TRBV3-1 combines with J gene TRBJ2-1; D not certain. The CDR3 sequence is 16 residues long. Germline CDR1 reads LGHDT; CDR2 reads YNNKEL (reference sequence). Trimming took 0 bases from V and 6 from J, leaving 15 bases between them. CDR3 protein: CASSQDLAERANEQFF. In DNA, the CDR3 is TGTGCCAGCAGCCAAGATCTCGCTGAACGCGCCAATGAGCAGTTCTTC.

Many counts were recorded for this clonotype. The rearrangement uses TRBV2 and TRBJ2-5; no definite D call. The germline CDR1 and CDR2 sequences are SNHLY and FYNNEI. The CDR3 sequence is 11 residues long. V shed 4 bases and J shed 4 bases, with 4 bases lying between them. CDR3 in DNA: TGTGCCAGCAGTGCATTAGAGACCCAGTACTTC. Its translation is CASSALETQYF.

This clonotype showed up just a few times. The chain combines TRBV28 with TRBJ2-7; D not resolved. The ends were cut back, 3 bases at V and 6 bases at J, with 15 bases in the middle. Germline V gene lookup returns CDR1 MDHEN and CDR2 SYDVKM. The CDR3 totals 14 residues. CDR3 sequence: CASSFGPVLGEQYF. As DNA, the CDR3 is TGTGCCAGCAGTTTTGGTCCGGTGTTGGGCGAGCAGTACTTC.

V usage is TRBV20-1 and J usage is TRBJ2-5; D is perhaps TRBD1 (5 bases). With the DNA end fitting TRBJ2-7 better, the J assignment may be wrong. The germline V gene has CDR1 DFQATT and CDR2 SNEGSKA (reference sequence). The CDR3 is 13 amino acids. CDR3 in amino acids: CSANARDSYEQYF. CDR3 sequence (DNA): TGCAGTGCCAACGCCAGGGACTCCTACGAGCAGTACTTC.

The genes are TRBV12-3 or TRBV12-4 and TRBJ2-5; D is uncertain. Judging by the DNA end, TRBJ2-1 fits better; the J call may be wrong. The CDR3 contains 10 residues. The CDR3 is CASSWNEQFF. The CDR3 region has the DNA TGTGCCAGCAGCTGGAATGAGCAGTTCTTC.

There are many counts of this clonotype. This chain connects TRBV3-1 to TRBJ1-5, with D perhaps TRBD1 (6 bases). Trimming left V 6 bases short and J 4 bases short, with 7 bases between. The CDR3 length is 12 residues. CDR1 and CDR2 from the germline V gene are LGHDT and YNNKEL (reference sequence). CDR3 coding DNA: TGTGCCAGCAGTCAGGGGAATCAGCCCCAGCATTTT. As protein: CASSQGNQPQHF.

CDR3 residues: CAISDQGRETQYF. The CDR3 DNA reads TGTGCCATCAGTGATCAGGGGCGAGAGACCCAGTACTTC. This sequence joins TRBV10-3 and TRBJ2-5; D may be TRBD1 (6 bases). Deletions cut 3 bases from V and 4 bases from J, with 9 bases between. Germline V gives CDR1 ENHRY, CDR2 SYGVKD. The CDR3 runs to 13 residues.

The CDR3 sequence is CATSDGLTSGRAGGSYNEQFF. For the CDR3, the DNA is TGTGCCACCAGTGATGGGTTAACTAGCGGGAGGGCCGGTGGGTCCTACAATGAGCAGTTCTTC. This chain joins TRBV24-1 and TRBJ2-1; 13 nucleotides agree with TRBD2. The length of the CDR3 is 21 residues. Looked up from germline, CDR1 is KGHDR and CDR2 is SFDVKD. The V gene end was trimmed by 3 bases and the J gene end by 1 base; junction bases not matched to a gene: 14.

This sequence joins TRBV12-3 or TRBV12-4 and TRBJ1-1; TRBD1 matches at 8 bases. The CDR3 runs 14 residues. V dropped 4 bases and J dropped 5; count of bases not matched to a gene: 6. CDR3 nucleotide sequence: TGTGCCAGCAGTTGGAGACAGGGGATGACTGAAGCTTTCTTT. Encoded protein: CASSWRQGMTEAFF.

There are a few counts of this clonotype. The gene calls are TRBV28 and TRBJ1-6, with D unclear. The CDR3 has 15 amino acids. Trimming stripped 1 base from V and 8 bases from J, with 12 bases between. Per germline, CDR1 MDHEN and CDR2 SYDVKM. As DNA, the CDR3 is TGTGCCAGCAGTTTATTCGGGCATGACTATTCACCCCTCCACTTT. Encoded protein: CASSLFGHDYSPLHF.

This clonotype was seen once. The genes are TRBV20-1 and TRBJ2-5; 11 bases agree with TRBD2. With the DNA end fitting TRBJ2-1 better, the J assignment may be wrong. This CDR3 spans 16 amino acids. Germline V gene data show CDR1 as DFQATT and CDR2 as SNEGSKA (reference sequence). The CDR3 region has the DNA TGCAGTGCTATAAAGAGTAGCGGGAGGGCCTGGGACGAGCAGTTCTTC. Translated: CSAIKSSGRAWDEQFF.

The table lists this clonotype with a few counts. The J gene is TRBJ2-5, the V gene TRBV5-1, with 10 bases fitting TRBD2. The better agreement between TRBJ2-7 and the DNA end casts doubt on the J call. Germline loops: CDR1 SGHRS, CDR2 YFSETQ. CDR3 length: 15 residues. The CDR3 nucleotides read TGCGCCAGCAGCTTGCTATCCGGGACTAGCGTCGAGCAGTACTTC. It translates to CASSLLSGTSVEQYF.

This clonotype has a handful of counts. The chain joins TRBV3-1 to TRBJ2-7; 8 bases line up with TRBD2. Trimming removed 6 bases from V and 2 bases from J; junction bases left unmatched: 9. CDR3 size: 15 residues. Germline V gene sequence: CDR1 LGHDT, CDR2 YNNKEL (reference sequence). The CDR3 DNA is TGTGCCAGCAGGGCCTCCAGCGGGGGTCCCTACGAGCAGTACTTC. Protein product: CASRASSGGPYEQYF.

This clonotype appeared a few times. The chain joins TRBV7-9 to TRBJ2-4; tentative D call: TRBD2 (6 bases). The V gene's germline CDR1 is SEHNR and CDR2 FQNEAQ (reference sequence). The CDR3 length is 15 residues. V lost 5 bases and J lost 0, with 11 bases in between. The CDR3 loop is CASSNRELAKNIQYF. The DNA for the CDR3 is TGTGCCAGCAGCAACCGGGAGCTAGCCAAAAACATTCAGTACTTC. Complete variable domain (other parts from reference TRBV7-9 and TRBJ2-4): DTGVSQNPRHKITKRGQNVTFRCDPISEHNRLYWYRQTLGQGPEFLTYFQNEAQLEKSRLLSDRFSAERPKGSFSTLEIQRTEQGDSAMYLCASSNRELAKNIQYFGAGTRLSVL.